One and the same sample provided the 2 T cell receptor beta chains below, sequenced in a study of OX40 agonist ivuxolimab in advanced cancers. Method: immunoSEQ multiplex PCR; TCRdb's copy keeps in-frame clones and lacks some. The sample yields tens of thousands of clones, around 82% seen once. Here the sequenced sample was CD4+ or CD8+ T cells sorted from blood, taken in a trial of the OX40 agonist ivuxolimab. Receptors were obtained from an adult with an advanced solid tumor such as melanoma, head and neck, liver or kidney cancer.

The chain employs TRBV10-3 and TRBJ2-1; 9 bases agree with TRBD1. The V and J ends lost 5 bases and 1 base, in that order; junction bases with no gene match: 3. The CDR3 totals 15 residues. Germline assignment: CDR1 ENHRY and CDR2 SYGVKD. CDR3 in amino acids: CAISTGTGSYNEQFF. Written as DNA, the CDR3 is TGTGCCATCAGTACCGGGACAGGGTCCTACAATGAGCAGTTCTTC.

The rearrangement joins TRBV4-1 to TRBJ2-3, with a tentative D call TRBD2 (6 bases). Germline-derived CDR1 and CDR2 are MGHRA and YSYEKL. V lost 1 base and J lost 2, with 19 bases in between. The CDR3 is made up of 18 amino acids. CDR3 nucleotides: TGCGCCAGCAGCCAAGCCCCCGGGAGTCGCGCGACCACAGATACGCAGTATTTT. It is translated as CASSQAPGSRATTDTQYF.